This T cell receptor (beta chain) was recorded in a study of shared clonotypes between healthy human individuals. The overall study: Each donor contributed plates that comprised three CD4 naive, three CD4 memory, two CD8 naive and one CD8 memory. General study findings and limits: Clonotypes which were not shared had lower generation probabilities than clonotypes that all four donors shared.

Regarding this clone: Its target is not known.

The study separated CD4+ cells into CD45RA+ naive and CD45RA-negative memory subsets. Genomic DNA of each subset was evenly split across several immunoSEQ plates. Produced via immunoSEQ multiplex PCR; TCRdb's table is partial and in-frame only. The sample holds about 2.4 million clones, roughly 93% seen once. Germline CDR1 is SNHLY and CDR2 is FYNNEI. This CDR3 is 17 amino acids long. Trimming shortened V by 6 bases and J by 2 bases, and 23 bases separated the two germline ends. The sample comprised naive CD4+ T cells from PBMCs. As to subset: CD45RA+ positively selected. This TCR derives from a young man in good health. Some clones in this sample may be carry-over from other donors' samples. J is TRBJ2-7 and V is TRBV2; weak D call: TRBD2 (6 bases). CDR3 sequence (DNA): TGTGCCAGCAGCGTGGGGCCGACCGGGACTGGAGCCTACGAGCAGTACTTC. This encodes CASSVGPTGTGAYEQYF.